The 6 T cell receptor beta chains in this list originate from one sample, sequenced in a study of T cells after yellow fever vaccination. Via MiXCR, TCRdb re-called the 5' RACE reads, giving one row per CDR3 protein. Altogether about 180,000 distinct CDR3 sequences are present, 5.5% to 8% being singletons, with the ten largest covering roughly 3%. This material consisted of CD4+ T cells sorted from PBMCs, taken on the day of the first yellow fever vaccination. Receptors were obtained from a man between 18 and 29 years old who received the YFV17D yellow fever vaccine.

The gene calls are TRBV5-1 and TRBJ2-1, with TRBD1 identical over 10 bases. This CDR3 comprises 14 residues. J gave up 8 bases and V 5 bases, and 7 bases lay outside the gene matches. Germline V CDR1 and CDR2: SGHRS, YFSETQ. The CDR3 loop is CASRLGQGRDEQFF. The CDR3 region has the DNA TGCGCCAGCAGACTGGGACAGGGGCGCGATGAGCAGTTCTTC.

This clonotype was counted only a few times. This rearrangement joins TRBV18 to TRBJ2-3, with D uncertain. The CDR3 contains 15 residues. Germline CDR1 reads KGHSH; CDR2 reads LQKENI. V lost 3 bases to trimming and J lost 3 bases, with 13 bases between them. The DNA for the CDR3 is TGTGCCAGCTCACCGCCGGCACTTAGAACAGATACGCAGTATTTT. The encoded protein is CASSPPALRTDTQYF.

This clonotype appeared many times. The chain carries TRBV4-2 and TRBJ2-3; 11 bases fit TRBD2. With V trimmed by 0 bases and J by 1 base, 0 bases remained unmatched. The CDR3 covers 16 residues. Germline loops: CDR1 LGHNA, CDR2 YNFKEQ. The CDR3: CASSQEGLAGTDTQYF. The CDR3 DNA reads TGTGCCAGCAGCCAAGAGGGACTAGCGGGCACAGATACGCAGTATTTT.

The chain recombines TRBV11-2 with TRBJ2-1; the match to TRBD2 covers 9 bases. CDR3 length equals 19 residues. V trimming: 4 bases; J trimming: 4 bases; junction bases outside the gene matches: 17. Germline V gene sequence: CDR1 SGHAT, CDR2 FQNNGV. Here the CDR3 reads CASSSRLGGGAGWYNEQFF. For the CDR3, the DNA is TGTGCCAGCAGCTCCCGACTGGGCGGGGGGGCCGGTTGGTACAATGAGCAGTTCTTC.

Ten or more counts support this clonotype. The rearrangement links TRBV7-6 to TRBJ1-4; TRBD1 aligns across 7 bases. This CDR3 contains 15 residues. V shed 4 bases and J 8 bases; nucleotides not matched to a gene: 10. Germline CDR1 and CDR2: SGHVS and FNYEAQ. The DNA for the CDR3 is TGTGCCAGCAGCTCCCTGACAGGGACGGACGAAAAACTGTTTTTT. It specifies CASSSLTGTDEKLFF.

This clonotype was picked up many times. The chain uses TRBV5-1 and TRBJ2-2; possible D gene TRBD2, 7 bases. The CDR3 has 15 amino acids. CDR1 and CDR2 (germline): SGHRS, YFSETQ. The V end lost 0 bases, the J end lost 7 bases, and 13 bases lay between the germline ends. CDR3 in DNA: TGCGCCAGCAGCTTGGTGTCGGGGGGCAACGGGGAGCTGTTTTTT. This codes for CASSLVSGGNGELFF.